The rows below give T cell receptor beta chains drawn from one sample of a study of blood T cell repertoires in COVID-19. The repertoire was sequenced with immunoSEQ multiplex PCR; TCRdb's copy has only in-frame clones and lacks some. The table has more than 110,000 clones, 84% seen once; the top ten hold roughly 1.7%. The sequencing input was PBMCs or T cells enriched from blood (not recorded which). The origin of the receptors is a woman aged 18 to 35 who had been exposed to COVID-19. CDR3s include the opening cysteine and the closing phenylalanine or tryptophan. Each record gives: V gene, CDR3 length, clone size, D gene, J gene, CDR3 DNA, CDR3 protein. A D gene is named only where the DNA matches it firmly. Expanded clones are given a class, and other clones once, few, many or no size at all.

V: TRBV4-1
length: 18
size: -
D: TRBD2
J: TRBJ2-1
DNA: TGCGCCAGCAGCCAAGATCCCGTTGAAGCGGGAGGCTACAATGAGCAGTTCTTC
CDR3: CASSQDPVEAGGYNEQFF

V: TRBV19
length: 12
size: -
D: -
J: TRBJ2-7
DNA: TGTGCCAGTAGTATTGGGGCTAGTAGGCAGTACTTC
CDR3: CASSIGASRQYF

V: TRBV29-1
length: 16
size: -
D: -
J: TRBJ2-2
DNA: TGCAGCGTAATACTGGAGATGAACGCGAACACCGGGGAGCTGTTTTTT
CDR3: CSVILEMNANTGELFF

V: TRBV18
length: 14
size: -
D: -
J: TRBJ1-2
DNA: TGTGCCAGCAACCCGGGCAGGACTGAATCAAGCTACACCTTC
CDR3: CASNPGRTESSYTF

V: TRBV10-1
length: 17
size: -
D: TRBD2
J: TRBJ2-3
DNA: TGCGCCAGCAGTGAGTCCGGGACTAGCGGGAGCACAGATACGCAGTATTTT
CDR3: CASSESGTSGSTDTQYF

V: TRBV7-3
length: 14
size: -
D: TRBD1
J: TRBJ1-1
DNA: TGTGCCAGCAGCCTACACCCAGGGGGCACTGAAGCTTTCTTT
CDR3: CASSLHPGGTEAFF

V: TRBV6-4
length: 15
size: -
D: TRBD2
J: TRBJ2-1
DNA: TGTGCCAGCAGTGTCGCGGGAGGGCCCCCGAATGAGCAGTTCTTC
CDR3: CASSVAGGPPNEQFF

V: TRBV11-1
length: 16
size: -
D: TRBD2
J: TRBJ2-5
DNA: TGTGCCAGCAGTCATACCGGGACTAGGGAACAAGAGACCCAGTACTTC
CDR3: CASSHTGTREQETQYF

V: TRBV4-1
length: 16
size: -
D: TRBD1
J: TRBJ1-2
DNA: TGCGCCAGCAGCCAGCTTTTGACAGGGCTGGGCTATGGCTACACCTTC
CDR3: CASSQLLTGLGYGYTF

V: TRBV6-5
length: 14
size: few
D: TRBD2
J: TRBJ2-5
DNA: TGTGCCAGCAGTTACTTGCTAGCGGGAGAGACCCAGTACTTC
CDR3: CASSYLLAGETQYF

V: TRBV24-1
length: 15
size: -
D: TRBD1
J: TRBJ2-2
DNA: TGTGCCACCAGCCCCCGGGACAGCAACACCGGGGAGCTGTTTTTT
CDR3: CATSPRDSNTGELFF

V: TRBV5-1
length: 18
size: -
D: TRBD2
J: TRBJ2-1
DNA: TGCGCCAGCAGCTTGGCCATCGCTAGCGGGGGCTCCTACAATGAGCAGTTCTTC
CDR3: CASSLAIASGGSYNEQFF

V: TRBV5-1
length: 14
size: -
D: TRBD2
J: TRBJ2-1
DNA: TGCGCCAGCAGCTCCGAGCGGGAAAGGGCTGAGCAGTTCTTC
CDR3: CASSSERERAEQFF

V: TRBV7-2
length: 13
size: -
D: TRBD1
J: TRBJ1-1
DNA: TGTGCCAGCAGCGGACAGGGGCTCACTGAAGCTTTCTTT
CDR3: CASSGQGLTEAFF

V: TRBV24-1
length: 16
size: -
D: TRBD2
J: TRBJ2-3
DNA: TGTGCCACCAGTGATAGGCTAGCGGGGACCACAGATACGCAGTATTTT
CDR3: CATSDRLAGTTDTQYF

V: TRBV7-6
length: 14
size: once
D: -
J: TRBJ1-2
DNA: TGTGCCAGCAGCCCACCGGGGGGCGCATATGGCTACACCTTC
CDR3: CASSPPGGAYGYTF

V: TRBV11-2
length: 16
size: -
D: -
J: TRBJ1-1
DNA: TGTGCCAGCAGCTTAGATAATAGAGCGTACTACACTGAAGCTTTCTTT
CDR3: CASSLDNRAYYTEAFF

V: TRBV7-2
length: 13
size: once
D: -
J: TRBJ1-2
DNA: TGTGCCAGCAGCATTGGGCAGGCTTATGGCTACACCTTC
CDR3: CASSIGQAYGYTF

V: TRBV27
length: 15
size: -
D: TRBD1
J: TRBJ1-6
DNA: TGTGCCAGCAGACCGGACAGGTTAGGGAATTCACCCCTCCACTTT
CDR3: CASRPDRLGNSPLHF

V: TRBV5-1
length: 14
size: once
D: TRBD1
J: TRBJ2-3
DNA: TGCGCCAGCAGCACCGGACAGGGCACAGATACGCAGTATTTT
CDR3: CASSTGQGTDTQYF

V: TRBV19
length: 15
size: -
D: -
J: TRBJ1-2
DNA: TGTGCCAGTACCGTACCAGGGGCGAGGTTCTATGGCTACACCTTC
CDR3: CASTVPGARFYGYTF

V: TRBV18
length: 14
size: many
D: TRBD1
J: TRBJ1-2
DNA: TGTGCCAGCTCACCACCGGGACAGGGGGCAAGCTACACCTTC
CDR3: CASSPPGQGASYTF

V: TRBV6-5
length: 13
size: once
D: -
J: TRBJ1-1
DNA: TGTGCCAGCAGTCCCAATAGGCAGGGAGAAGCTTTCTTT
CDR3: CASSPNRQGEAFF

V: TRBV4-1
length: 13
size: -
D: -
J: TRBJ2-5
DNA: TGCGCCAGCAGCCATCCCTCCGGGGGGACCCAGTACTTC
CDR3: CASSHPSGGTQYF

V: TRBV6-1
length: 17
size: -
D: -
J: TRBJ1-1
DNA: TGTGCCAGCAGTGCTCAATTCGGGGTAAACATGAACACTGAAGCTTTCTTT
CDR3: CASSAQFGVNMNTEAFF

V: TRBV7-9
length: 13
size: -
D: TRBD1
J: TRBJ1-2
DNA: TGTGCCAGCAGCTGGACAGGGAGCGGTGGCTACACCTTC
CDR3: CASSWTGSGGYTF

V: TRBV5-4
length: 18
size: -
D: TRBD2
J: TRBJ2-3
DNA: TGTGCCAGCAGCCGCGGGACTAGCGGCCGGGGTGCCACAGATACGCAGTATTTT
CDR3: CASSRGTSGRGATDTQYF

V: TRBV9
length: 15
size: -
D: -
J: TRBJ2-1
DNA: TGTGCCAGCAGCGTTCATACGAGCTCCTACAATGAGCAGTTCTTC
CDR3: CASSVHTSSYNEQFF

V: TRBV10-1
length: 16
size: -
D: -
J: TRBJ2-2
DNA: TGCGCCAGCAGGACTACTTACATCGGGAACACCGGGGAGCTGTTTTTT
CDR3: CASRTTYIGNTGELFF